This TCR beta chain was recorded in a study of blood T cell repertoires in COVID-19. Looking at the study overall: Acute and convalescent COVID-19 samples came from the United States, Italy and Spain. In each case, the material was cDNA or gDNA derived from T cells, B-cell-depleted T cells, or PBMCs.

This clone was detected once. In the original analysis: Using reference gene primer amplification, nucleated cell counts were estimated. TCRdb keeps only in-frame clones here, not all; method: immunoSEQ multiplex PCR. V and J calls and clone size come straight from that table; D and trimming were deduced from the DNA. There are around 230,000 clones in the sample; 70% to 85% occur only once, and roughly a tenth lies in the top ten. V was pared by 6 bases and J by 6 bases, with 7 bases of the junction left unmatched. The CDR3 loop spans 15 amino acids. Germline V gene data show CDR1 as SGHDN and CDR2 as FVKESK.

The chain uses TRBV14 and TRBJ1-6, with 8 bases aligning to TRBD1. The source is a woman aged 80 or older with acute or convalescent COVID-19. Sample: peripheral blood. Here the CDR3 DNA reads TGTGCCAGCAGTCTTCAGGGGGCATCTAATTCACCCCTCCACTTT. Protein product: CASSLQGASNSPLHF.